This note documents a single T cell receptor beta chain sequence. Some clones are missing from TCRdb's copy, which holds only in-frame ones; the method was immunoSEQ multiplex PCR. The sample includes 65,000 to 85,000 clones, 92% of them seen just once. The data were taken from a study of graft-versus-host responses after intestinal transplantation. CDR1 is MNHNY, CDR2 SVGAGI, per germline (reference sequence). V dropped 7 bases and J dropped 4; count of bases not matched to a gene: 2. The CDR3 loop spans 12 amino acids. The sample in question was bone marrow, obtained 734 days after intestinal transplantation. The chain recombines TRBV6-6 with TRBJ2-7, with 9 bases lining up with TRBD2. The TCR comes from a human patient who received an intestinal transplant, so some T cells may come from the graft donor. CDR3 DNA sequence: TGTGCCAGCACTAGCGGGACATACGAGCAGTACTTC. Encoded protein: CASTSGTYEQYF.